These 23 T cell receptor beta chains share one sample of origin, sequenced in a study of PD-1 blockade in mismatch repair-deficient tumors (TCRdb year 2017). Libraries came from the immunoSEQ multiplex PCR assay. TCRdb took over this immuneACCESS table, retaining in-frame rearrangements with V and J assigned. Such tables are incomplete; in checked studies, under half of the missing clones stem from an unresolved V gene, and the remainder is unexplained. The sample records 15,000 to 20,000 clones, around 82% of which are singletons. The top ten constitute around 1.6% of the sample. The source was PBMCs, collected less than 25 weeks after starting pembrolizumab. The source is an adult with mismatch repair-deficient cancer.

The rearrangement links TRBV5-1 to TRBJ2-5; 10 bases are a match to TRBD1. The CDR3 covers 14 residues. Trimming removed 4 bases from V and 7 bases from J; junction bases left unmatched: 7. Looked up from germline, CDR1 is SGHRS and CDR2 is YFSETQ. CDR3 region: CASSPGQGDGTQYF. The CDR3 DNA reads as TGCGCCAGCAGCCCAGGACAGGGGGACGGGACCCAGTACTTC. Full variable domain (outside the CDR3, taken from reference TRBV5-1 and TRBJ2-5): KAGVTQTPRYLIKTRGQQVTLSCSPISGHRSVSWYQQTPGQGLQFLFEYFSETQRNKGNFPGRFSGRQFSNSRSEMNVSTLELGDSALYLCASSPGQGDGTQYFGPGTRLLVL.

This clone has a handful of counts. The rearrangement links TRBV5-6 to TRBJ2-7, with 12 bases that match TRBD2. Germline values: CDR1 SGHDT, CDR2 YYEEEE. The CDR3 consists of 19 residues. V gave up 4 bases and J gave up 0 bases; unmatched junction bases: 14. The CDR3 loop is CASSTPGTSGLTSSYEQYF. CDR3 nucleotides: TGTGCCAGCAGCACCCCCGGGACTAGCGGGTTAACGAGCTCCTACGAGCAGTACTTC.

This clone was observed a single time. This sequence joins TRBV7-3 and TRBJ1-1; D perhaps matches TRBD1 (5 bases). Trimming cost V 5 bases and J 5 bases, with 12 bases left between them. The CDR3 consists of 13 residues. Germline CDR1 and CDR2: SGHTA and FQGTGA. CDR3 DNA: TGTGCCAGCAGCACAACAGCAGGGACTGAAGCTTTCTTT. Translating it yields CASSTTAGTEAFF.

This chain joins TRBV19 and TRBJ1-5, with TRBD1 as a possible D gene (6 bases). Germline CDR1 is LNHDA and CDR2 is SQIVND (reference sequence). V lost 7 bases to trimming and J lost 2 bases, with 15 bases between them. The CDR3 covers 15 residues. CDR3 protein: CASTITGKGNQPQHF. The CDR3 DNA sequence: TGTGCCAGTACGATCACAGGGAAAGGCAATCAGCCCCAGCATTTT.

The chain's CDR3 is CATWDRGKQETQYF. Here the CDR3 DNA reads TGTGCCACGTGGGACAGGGGGAAACAAGAGACCCAGTACTTC. V usage is TRBV19 and J usage is TRBJ2-5; TRBD1 matches 11 bases. With 10 bases clipped from V and 2 bases from J, the junction kept 6 bases outside the gene matches. CDR3 length equals 14 residues. CDR1 and CDR2 (germline): LNHDA, SQIVND (reference sequence).

This rearrangement joins TRBV18 to TRBJ2-5, with 8 bases lining up with TRBD2. This CDR3 contains 15 residues. The germline V gene has CDR1 KGHSH and CDR2 LQKENI. Germline trimming cut 6 bases from V and 2 bases from J; bases unmatched to any gene: 8. The CDR3 nucleotides read TGTGCCAGCTCTATCTCGGGACTAGGGCAAGAGACCCAGTACTTC. As protein: CASSISGLGQETQYF.

V usage is TRBV10-3 and J usage is TRBJ2-7; unclear D gene. V lost 2 bases, J lost 6 bases, and 11 bases lay in between. This CDR3 region has 13 residues. Germline V gene sequence: CDR1 ENHRY, CDR2 SYGVKD. The CDR3 sequence is CAISEGQPGEQYF. The CDR3 DNA sequence: TGTGCCATCAGTGAGGGTCAACCCGGCGAGCAGTACTTC.

The chain uses TRBV4-1 and TRBJ1-2, with 7 bases that match TRBD1. The V and J ends lost 4 bases and 10 bases, in that order; junction bases with no gene match: 15. Germline CDR1 MGHRA, CDR2 YSYEKL. The CDR3 is 15 residues long. The CDR3, as DNA: TGCGCCAGCAGCCCCCAGGGACAGAAAGACCATCACTACACCTTC. Amino acids: CASSPQGQKDHHYTF.

The gene calls are TRBV7-8 and TRBJ1-1; D is unclear. This CDR3 contains 14 residues. With 5 bases removed from V and 4 bases from J, the gap between germline ends came to 14 bases. Germline V gene sequence: CDR1 SGHVS, CDR2 FQNEAQ. CDR3 DNA sequence: TGTGCCAGCAGCCCCCGGGAAGGGCGCACTGAAGCTTTCTTT. Protein: CASSPREGRTEAFF. Filled out from reference TRBV7-8 and TRBJ1-1, the complete variable domain reads GAGVSQSPRYKVAKRGQDVALRCDPISGHVSLFWYQQALGQGPEFLTYFQNEAQLDKSGLPSDRFFAERPEGSVSTLKIQRTQQEDSAVYLCASSPREGRTEAFFGQGTRLTVV.

The chain joins TRBV27 to TRBJ2-7, with D possibly TRBD2 on 5 matching bases. The CDR3 is 15 residues long. The germline V gene has CDR1 MNHEY and CDR2 SMNVEV (reference sequence). Trimming removed 6 bases at V and 2 bases at J, with 17 bases between. CDR3 sequence: CASRGLRGIAYEQYF. The CDR3 DNA is TGTGCCAGCAGAGGTTTGAGAGGGATCGCCTACGAGCAGTACTTC.

The chain couples TRBV20-1 to TRBJ2-1, with 9 bases lining up with TRBD2. V trimming: 3 bases; J trimming: 11 bases; junction bases outside the gene matches: 2. This CDR3 comprises 11 residues. The V gene's germline CDR1 is DFQATT and CDR2 SNEGSKA (reference sequence). The CDR3 reads CSASLAGKQFF. The CDR3 DNA reads TGCAGTGCTAGCCTAGCGGGAAAGCAGTTCTTC.

The genes are TRBV6-6 and TRBJ1-5; D remains unclear. V shed 0 bases and J shed 6 bases, with 6 bases lying between them. This CDR3 comprises 13 residues. Germline V gives CDR1 MNHNY, CDR2 SVGAGI (reference sequence). The CDR3 DNA sequence: TGTGCCAGCAGTTACTCCCGGGGTCAGCCCCAGCATTTT. It yields the protein CASSYSRGQPQHF.

This chain uses TRBV18 with TRBJ2-6; 7 nucleotides match TRBD1. The length of the CDR3 is 15 residues. V trimming: 4 bases; J trimming: 4 bases; junction bases outside the gene matches: 4. CDR1 KGHSH and CDR2 LQKENI come from the germline V gene. CDR3 in amino acids: CASSQRDSGANVLTF. In DNA, the CDR3 is TGTGCCAGCTCACAACGGGACAGCGGGGCCAACGTCCTGACTTTC. The entire variable domain, with the rest obtained from reference TRBV18 and TRBJ2-6, is as follows: NAGVMQNPRHLVRRRGQEARLRCSPMKGHSHVYWYRQLPEEGLKFMVYLQKENIIDESGMPKERFSAEFPKEGPSILRIQQVVRGDSAAYFCASSQRDSGANVLTFGAGSRLTVL.

CDR3 sequence reads: CASSVLGLAGVNEQFF. CDR3 coding DNA: TGTGCCAGCAGCGTATTGGGGCTAGCGGGAGTGAATGAGCAGTTCTTC. The chain links TRBV9 to TRBJ2-1, with 10 bases fitting TRBD2. The CDR3 sequence is 16 residues long. Losses at the gene ends were 1 base for V and 7 bases for J; bases not matched to a gene: 8. Germline CDR1 is SGDLS and CDR2 is YYNGEE.

The chain is built from TRBV7-3 and TRBJ1-3; 10 bases fit TRBD1. CDR1 SGHTA and CDR2 FQGTGA come from the germline V gene. The CDR3 is 14 residues long. V gave up 5 bases and J gave up 4 bases; unmatched junction bases: 2. The CDR3 sequence: CASSRQGAGNTIYF. The CDR3 nucleotides are TGTGCCAGCAGCCGACAGGGGGCAGGAAACACCATATATTTT.

The V and J genes are TRBV11-3 and TRBJ2-3, with D perhaps matching TRBD1 (6 bases). The germline V gene encodes CDR1 SGHNT and CDR2 YENEEA. The CDR3 has 16 residues. V lost 3 bases, J lost 6 bases, and 19 bases lay in between. DNA of the CDR3: TGTGCCAGCAGCTTCATCGGACAGCCGGTTATCGATACGCAGTATTTT. It specifies CASSFIGQPVIDTQYF.

This clone showed up just once. The J gene is TRBJ2-1, the V gene TRBV6-1, with 7 bases that match TRBD2. Germline V gene sequence: CDR1 MNHNS, CDR2 SASEGT. This CDR3 is 14 amino acids long. Unmatched junction bases numbered 4, after V lost 6 bases and J lost 2 bases. CDR3 DNA sequence: TGTGCCAGCAGCTCTAGCGGAGCCTACAATGAGCAGTTCTTC. Translation: CASSSSGAYNEQFF.

The V call is TRBV6-1, the J call TRBJ1-4; 9 nucleotides agree with TRBD1. The CDR3 loop spans 13 amino acids. The J segment lost 10 bases and the V segment lost 9 bases, leaving 9 bases of the junction unmatched. Per the germline V gene, CDR1 is MNHNS and CDR2 is SASEGT. Written as DNA, the CDR3 is TGTGCCAGTTACCGGGACAGGGCCGGAAAACTGTTTTTT. Protein sequence: CASYRDRAGKLFF.

This clone was found a few times. The chain recombines TRBV7-8 with TRBJ2-7; TRBD2 aligns across 7 bases. The V segment lost 1 base and the J segment 6 bases; nucleotides outside the gene matches: 6. The CDR3 is 14 amino acids. Per germline, CDR1 SGHVS and CDR2 FQNEAQ. CDR3 coding DNA: TGTGCCAGCAGCTTAGGGACTAGTCTTCCCGAGCAGTACTTC. It codes for CASSLGTSLPEQYF.

V and J are TRBV6-1 and TRBJ2-4; D not resolved. V lost 2 bases to trimming and J lost 0 bases, with 8 bases between them. CDR3 size: 15 residues. Germline CDR1 reads MNHNS; CDR2 reads SASEGT. DNA for the CDR3: TGTGCCAGCAGTGAACAGGCTCTAGCCAAAAACATTCAGTACTTC. This gives the protein CASSEQALAKNIQYF.

V usage is TRBV6-1 and J usage is TRBJ2-3, with 11 bases that match TRBD2. There are 15 residues in the CDR3. The V gene's germline CDR1 is MNHNS and CDR2 SASEGT. J gave up 4 bases and V 11 bases, and 11 bases lay outside the gene matches. The CDR3 DNA sequence: TGTGCCGCCTTCTGGACTAGCGGGTTGGCAGATACGCAGTATTTT. Translation gives CAAFWTSGLADTQYF.

The chain employs TRBV14 and TRBJ2-5; 10 positions agree with TRBD2. The germline CDR1 and CDR2 sequences are SGHDN and FVKESK. The CDR3 has 15 amino acids. Unmatched junction bases numbered 2, after V lost 0 bases and J lost 4 bases. The CDR3 reads CASSQDLAGGETQYF. The CDR3, as DNA: TGTGCCAGCAGCCAAGACTTAGCGGGAGGAGAGACCCAGTACTTC.

The gene calls are TRBV19 and TRBJ1-1, with 9 nucleotides matching TRBD1. Trimming at V came to 3 bases and at J to 1 base, leaving 0 bases not matched to a gene. The CDR3 is 14 amino acids. Germline V gene data show CDR1 as LNHDA and CDR2 as SQIVND (reference sequence). CDR3 nucleotide sequence: TGTGCCAGTAGTATGACAGGGGGGAACACTGAAGCTTTCTTT. Residues: CASSMTGGNTEAFF.